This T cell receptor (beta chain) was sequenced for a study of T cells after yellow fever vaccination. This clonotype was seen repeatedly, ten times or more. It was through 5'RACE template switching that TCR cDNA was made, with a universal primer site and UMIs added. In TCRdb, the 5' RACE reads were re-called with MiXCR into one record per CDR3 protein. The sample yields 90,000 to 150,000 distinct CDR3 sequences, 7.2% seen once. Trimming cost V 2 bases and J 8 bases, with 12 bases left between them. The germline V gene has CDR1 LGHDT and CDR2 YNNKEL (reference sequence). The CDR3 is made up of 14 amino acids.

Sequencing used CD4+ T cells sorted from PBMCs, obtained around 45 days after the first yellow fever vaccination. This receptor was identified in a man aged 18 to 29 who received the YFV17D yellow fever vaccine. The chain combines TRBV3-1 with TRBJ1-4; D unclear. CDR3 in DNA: TGTGCCAGCAGCCAATACCAGGATGGCGAAAAACTGTTTTTT. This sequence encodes CASSQYQDGEKLFF. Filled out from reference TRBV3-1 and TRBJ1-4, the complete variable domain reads DTAVSQTPKYLVTQMGNDKSIKCEQNLGHDTMYWYKQDSKKFLKIMFSYNNKELIINETVPNRFSPKSPDKAHLNLHINSLELGDSAVYFCASSQYQDGEKLFFGSGTQLSVL.